The 29 T cell receptor beta chains below all came from one sample that was sequenced in a study of shared clonotypes between healthy human individuals. TCRdb's table, derived via immunoSEQ multiplex PCR, lists solely in-frame clones and lacks some. The sample has over a million clones, about 80% seen once. Sequences were obtained from memory CD4+ T cells from PBMCs. Specified subset: CD45RA-negative fraction. The source of these receptors is a man between 18 and 35 years old in good health. Some clones in this sample may be carry-over from other donors' samples.

The V call is TRBV9, the J call TRBJ2-3; 12 bases fit TRBD2. In germline, CDR1 is SGDLS, CDR2 YYNGEE. Trimming removed 0 bases from V and 6 bases from J; junction bases left unmatched: 2. This CDR3 comprises 15 residues. The CDR3 DNA follows: TGTGCCAGCAGCGTAGGGACTAGCGGGATGGATACGCAGTATTTT. Protein sequence: CASSVGTSGMDTQYF.

In DNA, the CDR3 is TGTGCCACCAGCAGAGATGTCGCGGCTAAGGGAAAAGGGCTGTTTTTT. It is translated as CATSRDVAAKGKGLFF. V is TRBV15 and J is TRBJ1-4; no clear D gene. The CDR3 has 16 amino acids. Trimming took off 0 bases at V and 14 bases at J, with 22 bases between the two ends. The germline gives CDR1 LNHNV, CDR2 YYDKDF (reference sequence).

This chain uses TRBV28 with TRBJ1-4; D is perhaps TRBD1 (5 bases). The CDR3 has 15 amino acids. Between the trimmed V and J ends, which lost 8 bases and 7 bases, there was a span of 20 bases. Germline V gives CDR1 MDHEN, CDR2 SYDVKM. The CDR3 sequence is CASALSGYPREKLFF. For the CDR3, the DNA is TGTGCCAGCGCTCTATCAGGGTATCCGCGTGAAAAACTGTTTTTT.

This clone has ten or more counts. CDR3 nucleotides: TGTGCCAGCAGTGCCCCACAGGGGGCGAGGATGAATACTAATGAAAAACTGTTTTTT. It codes for CASSAPQGARMNTNEKLFF. This chain uses TRBV6-1 with TRBJ1-4; 9 positions match TRBD1. V trimming: 4 bases; J trimming: 2 bases; junction bases outside the gene matches: 14. Germline assignment: CDR1 MNHNS and CDR2 SASEGT. This CDR3 comprises 19 residues.

The chain employs TRBV28 and TRBJ2-7; TRBD1 aligns across 7 bases. The V gene's germline CDR1 is MDHEN and CDR2 SYDVKM. This CDR3 comprises 14 residues. Trimming took 7 bases from V and 2 from J; bases not matched to a gene: 8. The CDR3 spells CASTPRGGAYEQYF. The DNA for the CDR3 is TGTGCCAGCACCCCCCGAGGGGGCGCCTACGAGCAGTACTTC.

This chain uses TRBV28 with TRBJ2-1, with a tentative D call TRBD1 (5 bases). Germline V lookup: CDR1 MDHEN, CDR2 SYDVKM. V lost 3 bases and J lost 0, with 12 bases in between. The CDR3 is 16 residues long. The CDR3 sequence: CASSLIGARSYNEQFF. In DNA form, the CDR3 reads TGTGCCAGCAGTTTGATTGGGGCCCGCTCCTACAATGAGCAGTTCTTC.

This chain connects TRBV7-9 to TRBJ1-2; TRBD1 might be the D (5 bases). The CDR3 loop spans 15 amino acids. The V end was cut by 3 bases, the J end by 2 bases, with 13 bases between. Per the germline V gene, CDR1 is SEHNR and CDR2 is FQNEAQ (reference sequence). The CDR3 DNA reads TGTGCCAGCAGCTTGGGGCAGCGCCTAAACTATGGCTACACCTTC. Translated, it gives CASSLGQRLNYGYTF.

The V and J genes are TRBV6-1 and TRBJ2-7; unclear D gene. Trimming removed 1 base at V and 6 bases at J, with 10 bases between. Per the germline V gene, CDR1 is MNHNS and CDR2 is SASEGT. The CDR3 totals 13 residues. Here the CDR3 DNA reads TGTGCCAGCAGTGAAGTCACTCAACGCGAGCAGTACTTC. Its translation is CASSEVTQREQYF.

This chain links TRBV5-1 with TRBJ2-2; 11 nucleotides line up with TRBD2. The germline CDR1 and CDR2 sequences are SGHRS and YFSETQ. V lost 3 bases, J lost 6 bases, and 10 bases stayed unmatched. The length of the CDR3 is 17 residues. CDR3 bases: TGCGCCAGCAGCTCCGGAATAGCGGGAGGGTCCCCCGGGGAGCTGTTTTTT. Translated, it gives CASSSGIAGGSPGELFF.

The gene calls are TRBV5-1 and TRBJ2-3, with D possibly matching TRBD2 (6 bases). Germline V gives CDR1 SGHRS, CDR2 YFSETQ. V was pared by 4 bases and J by 0 bases, with 12 bases between. The CDR3 runs 15 residues. The CDR3 reads CASSGQGLSTDTQYF. CDR3 DNA: TGCGCCAGCAGCGGTCAGGGACTTAGCACAGATACGCAGTATTTT.

This rearrangement joins TRBV5-1 to TRBJ2-1, with D maybe TRBD1 (5 bases). V shed 2 bases and J shed 4 bases, with 22 bases lying between them. This CDR3 comprises 18 residues. Germline CDR1 reads SGHRS; CDR2 reads YFSETQ. The CDR3 reads CASSFFPSGTGSYNEQFF. The CDR3 DNA is TGCGCCAGCAGCTTCTTTCCATCGGGTACAGGATCGTACAATGAGCAGTTCTTC.

This clone was detected a few times. The rearrangement uses TRBV5-1 and TRBJ2-2, with D perhaps TRBD2 (5 bases). Between the trimmed V and J ends, which lost 3 bases and 11 bases, there was a span of 14 bases. Germline V gene data show CDR1 as SGHRS and CDR2 as YFSETQ. This CDR3 has 13 amino acids. The CDR3 here is CASSSGVGGELFF. For the CDR3, the DNA is TGCGCCAGCAGCTCGGGCGTAGGAGGTGAGCTGTTTTTT.

Only a few counts were recorded for this clone. The gene calls are TRBV28 and TRBJ1-5; possible D gene TRBD1, 6 bases. The germline V and J ends were trimmed by 7 bases and 6 bases, with 22 bases remaining between them. The CDR3 runs 16 residues. CDR1 and CDR2 (germline): MDHEN, SYDVKM. The CDR3 loop is CASNSPGGGFGQPQHF. Written as DNA, the CDR3 is TGTGCCAGCAACTCACCGGGGGGGGGCTTCGGTCAGCCCCAGCATTTT.

This chain links TRBV5-1 with TRBJ1-5; D uncertain. The CDR3 loop spans 17 amino acids. Trimming stripped 0 bases from V and 4 bases from J, with 17 bases between. Germline CDR1 is SGHRS and CDR2 is YFSETQ. CDR3 coding DNA: TGCGCCAGCAGCTTGGATCCCCCCAGCAAGGGTAATCAGCCCCAGCATTTT. It codes for CASSLDPPSKGNQPQHF.

As for this clone: The same CDR3 also results from other DNA sequences found in this sample. The genes are TRBV6-1 and TRBJ2-7, with no clear D. CDR1 is MNHNS, CDR2 SASEGT, per germline. This CDR3 region has 10 residues. Deletions cut 3 bases from V and 6 bases from J, with 3 bases between. In DNA, the CDR3 is TGTGCCAGCAGTGAGACCGAGCAGTACTTC. Translation: CASSETEQYF.

Details on this clone: At the DNA level, this CDR3 is encoded by other sequences in the same sample as well. V gene TRBV5-1 combines with J gene TRBJ2-1; 11 bases are shared with TRBD2. The CDR3 consists of 14 residues. Germline-derived CDR1 and CDR2 are SGHRS and YFSETQ. Trimming took 8 bases from V and 2 from J; bases not matched to a gene: 3. CDR3 protein: CASRTSGPYNEQFF. The CDR3 DNA reads TGCGCCAGTCGGACTAGCGGGCCCTACAATGAGCAGTTCTTC.

V is TRBV7-2 and J is TRBJ1-3; D gene ambiguous. The V end was cut by 2 bases, the J end by 1 base, with 9 bases between. CDR1 and CDR2 (germline): SGHTA, FQGNSA. This CDR3 is 15 amino acids long. In DNA, the CDR3 is TGTGCCAGCAGCTTAAGTACGGTTTCTGGAAACACCATATATTTT. Translating gives CASSLSTVSGNTIYF. Together with reference TRBV7-2 and TRBJ1-3, the CDR3 gives the full variable domain: GAGVSQSPSNKVTEKGKDVELRCDPISGHTALYWYRQSLGQGLEFLIYFQGNSAPDKSGLPSDRFSAERTGGSVSTLTIQRTQQEDSAVYLCASSLSTVSGNTIYFGEGSWLTVV.

In the case of this clone: A much larger clone differs by one base, so this may be a read error. The genes are TRBV7-3 and TRBJ2-7; tentative D call: TRBD2 (6 bases). Germline V CDR1 and CDR2: SGHTA, FQGTGA. The length of the CDR3 is 13 residues. V was cut by 2 bases and J by 2 bases, with 7 bases left in between. This chain's CDR3 is CASSLGGTYEQYF. CDR3 coding DNA: TGTGCCAGCAGCTTAGGGGGGACCTACGAGCAGTACTTC.

CDR3 DNA sequence: TGTGCCAGCTCAACCGGGACTAGTCGTCCGCCGCAGTTCTTC. It yields the protein CASSTGTSRPPQFF. This chain joins TRBV18 and TRBJ2-1, with TRBD2 matching over 8 bases. CDR3 size: 14 residues. The J segment lost 12 bases and the V segment lost 5 bases, leaving 12 bases of the junction unmatched. Germline lookup yields CDR1 KGHSH and CDR2 LQKENI.

This clone came up once. The J gene is TRBJ2-7, the V gene TRBV7-9, with D perhaps TRBD1 or TRBD2 (5 bases each). In germline, CDR1 is SEHNR, CDR2 FQNEAQ (reference sequence). V lost 7 bases and J 5 bases, leaving 24 bases between the germline ends. CDR3 size: 16 residues. DNA of the CDR3: TGTGCCAGCACGCTTAGGGACGTTCCTCTGGCCCACGAGCAGTACTTC. Its protein is CASTLRDVPLAHEQYF.

Comment on this clone: Other DNA sequences in the sample encode the same CDR3. The chain carries TRBV30 and TRBJ2-5, with a tentative D call TRBD2 (6 bases). CDR3 length: 13 amino acids. V gave up 1 base and J gave up 4 bases, with 10 bases separating them. Per the germline V gene, CDR1 is GTSNPN and CDR2 is SVGIG (reference sequence). The CDR3 bases are TGTGCCTGGAGTGACCCGGGACTAGAGACCCAGTACTTC. It yields the protein CAWSDPGLETQYF.

This chain links TRBV6-5 with TRBJ2-7; D gene ambiguous. The CDR3 totals 14 residues. Per germline, CDR1 MNHEY and CDR2 SVGAGI. V lost 0 bases to trimming and J lost 3 bases, with 9 bases between them. CDR3 sequence reads: CASSYSGMGYEQYF. The CDR3 nucleotides are TGTGCCAGCAGTTACTCGGGTATGGGCTACGAGCAGTACTTC.

The gene calls are TRBV29-1 and TRBJ1-1; D is unclear. Germline CDR1 SQVTM, CDR2 ANQGSEA. The V end lost 7 bases, the J end lost 2 bases, and 14 bases lay between the germline ends. This CDR3 is 13 amino acids long. CDR3 protein: CSGARTFNTEAFF. DNA for the CDR3: TGCAGCGGGGCACGGACCTTTAACACTGAAGCTTTCTTT.

As to this clone: A much larger clone differs by one base, so this may be a read error. Other DNA variants within this sample encode the same CDR3. The chain uses TRBV30 and TRBJ2-5; D remains ambiguous. The CDR3 is 17 amino acids. The germline V and J ends were trimmed by 0 bases and 1 base, with 18 bases remaining between them. The germline CDR1 and CDR2 sequences are GTSNPN and SVGIG (reference sequence). CDR3 loop: CAWSVTGWVPLQETQYF. CDR3 nucleotide sequence: TGTGCCTGGAGTGTAACCGGGTGGGTCCCGCTCCAAGAGACCCAGTACTTC.

The rearrangement links TRBV11-3 to TRBJ2-1; 8 positions agree with TRBD1. J gave up 6 bases and V 2 bases, and 6 bases lay outside the gene matches. The CDR3 contains 15 residues. The germline CDR1 and CDR2 sequences are SGHNT and YENEEA. The DNA of the CDR3 is TGTGCCAGCAGCTTATTTTGGACAGGGATCAATGAGCAGTTCTTC. It encodes CASSLFWTGINEQFF.

This clone was observed a handful of times. The chain couples TRBV5-1 to TRBJ2-1, with 10 bases that match TRBD2. V was pared by 1 base and J by 5 bases, with 9 bases of the junction left unmatched. There are 17 residues in the CDR3. The germline V gene has CDR1 SGHRS and CDR2 YFSETQ. CDR3 coding DNA: TGCGCCAGCAGCTTGCGGCCTAGCGGGGGAAGAAACAATGAGCAGTTCTTC. Translation gives CASSLRPSGGRNNEQFF. The full variable domain, with the rest looked up from reference TRBV5-1 and TRBJ2-1, is KAGVTQTPRYLIKTRGQQVTLSCSPISGHRSVSWYQQTPGQGLQFLFEYFSETQRNKGNFPGRFSGRQFSNSRSEMNVSTLELGDSALYLCASSLRPSGGRNNEQFFGPGTRLTVL.

The genes are TRBV4-2 and TRBJ1-1; D is ambiguous. Germline values: CDR1 LGHNA, CDR2 YNFKEQ. Trimming removed 1 base at V and 6 bases at J, with 18 bases between. The CDR3 loop spans 16 amino acids. CDR3 amino acids: CASSQGGRQEDAEAFF. As DNA, the CDR3 is TGTGCCAGCAGCCAAGGTGGTCGGCAGGAGGACGCTGAAGCTTTCTTT.

This clone appeared a few times. The chain links TRBV27 to TRBJ2-3, with TRBD1 matching over 7 bases. The germline CDR1 and CDR2 sequences are MNHEY and SMNVEV (reference sequence). After removal of 2 bases from V and 7 bases from J, the junction contained 6 bases not matched to a gene. CDR3 size: 14 residues. The CDR3 DNA is TGTGCCAGCAGTTTAGAGAACAGGGGAAATACGCAGTATTTT. Protein: CASSLENRGNTQYF.

The rearrangement joins TRBV7-3 to TRBJ2-3; D uncertain. Germline loops: CDR1 SGHTA, CDR2 FQGTGA. The V gene lost 3 bases and the J gene lost 7 bases, with 5 bases spanning the gap. The CDR3 extends over 11 amino acids. For the CDR3, the DNA is TGTGCCAGCAGCTTCGGTAATACGCAGTATTTT. Protein product: CASSFGNTQYF.